The rows below give T cell receptor beta chains drawn from one sample of a study of OX40 agonist ivuxolimab in advanced cancers. Sequenced by immunoSEQ multiplex PCR; TCRdb stores in-frame clones only, minus some. The sample yields about 110,000 clones, roughly 87% seen once. Sequences were derived from CD4+ or CD8+ T cells sorted from blood, sampled in a trial of the OX40 agonist ivuxolimab. The receptors derive from an adult with an advanced solid tumor such as melanoma, head and neck, liver or kidney cancer. Each CDR3 is given with its conserved first and last residue. For some rows the clone size is stated as once, few or many, or as a class when expanded; others skip it.

once	TRBV4-3	TRBJ2-2	CASSQGLEFWAGELFF
once	TRBV19	TRBJ2-5	CASSMTDQETQYF
-	TRBV27	TRBJ1-2	CASSLEAGTGGFYGYTF
-	TRBV11-1	TRBJ1-1	CASSPGMNTEAFF
-	TRBV7-3	TRBJ2-5	CASSNRGGETQYF
-	TRBV30	TRBJ2-3	CAWSVITDTQYF
-	TRBV5-4	TRBJ1-2	CASSAGQSDYGYTF
-	TRBV11-2	TRBJ2-1	CASSPVAGASYNEQFF
-	TRBV5-1	TRBJ2-3	CASSLGSVTDTQYF
-	TRBV4-2	TRBJ2-7	CASSRNYEQYF
once	TRBV28	TRBJ2-3	CASSLLPTGFRTDTQYF
once	TRBV10-3	TRBJ1-1	CAISGPVGEAFF
-	TRBV4-3	TRBJ1-6	CASSQRLMAPLHF
once	TRBV27	TRBJ2-1	CASSSVGNEQFF
-	TRBV10-3	TRBJ1-1	CAISESDGTANTEAFF
-	TRBV28	TRBJ2-2	CASSSQGANSGELFF
-	TRBV28	TRBJ2-1	CASSLGLAETMTRQFF